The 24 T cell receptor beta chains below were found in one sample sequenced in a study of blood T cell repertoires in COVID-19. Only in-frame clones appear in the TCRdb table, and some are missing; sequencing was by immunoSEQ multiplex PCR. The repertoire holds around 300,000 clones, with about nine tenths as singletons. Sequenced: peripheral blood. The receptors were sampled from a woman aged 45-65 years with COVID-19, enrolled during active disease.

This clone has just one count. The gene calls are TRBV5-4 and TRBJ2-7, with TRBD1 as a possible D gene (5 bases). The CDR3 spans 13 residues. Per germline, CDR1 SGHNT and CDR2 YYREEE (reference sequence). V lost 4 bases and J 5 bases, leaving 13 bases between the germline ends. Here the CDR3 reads CASSVRDRNEQYF. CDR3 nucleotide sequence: TGTGCCAGCAGCGTTCGAGACAGAAACGAGCAGTACTTC.

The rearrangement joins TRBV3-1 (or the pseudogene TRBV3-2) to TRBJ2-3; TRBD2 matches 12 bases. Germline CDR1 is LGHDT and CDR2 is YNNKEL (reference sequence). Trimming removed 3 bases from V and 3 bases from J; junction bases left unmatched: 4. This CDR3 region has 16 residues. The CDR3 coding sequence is TGTGCCAGCAGCCACTACGGGACTAGCGGGACAGATACGCAGTATTTT. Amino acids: CASSHYGTSGTDTQYF.

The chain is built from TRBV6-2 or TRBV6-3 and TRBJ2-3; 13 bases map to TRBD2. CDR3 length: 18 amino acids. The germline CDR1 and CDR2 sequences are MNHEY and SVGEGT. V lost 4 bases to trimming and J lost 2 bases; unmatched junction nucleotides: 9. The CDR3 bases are TGTGCCAGCAGTTCCCCGAGTACTAGCGGGAGGGCCACAGATACGCAGTATTTT. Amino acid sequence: CASSSPSTSGRATDTQYF.

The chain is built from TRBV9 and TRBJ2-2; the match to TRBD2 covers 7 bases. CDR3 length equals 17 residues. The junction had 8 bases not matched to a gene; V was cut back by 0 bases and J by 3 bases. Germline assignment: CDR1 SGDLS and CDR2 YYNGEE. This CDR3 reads CASSVGGSLGDTGELFF. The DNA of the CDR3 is TGTGCCAGCAGCGTAGGCGGGAGTTTGGGGGACACCGGGGAGCTGTTTTTT. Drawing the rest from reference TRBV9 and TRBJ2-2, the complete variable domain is DSGVTQTPKHLITATGQRVTLRCSPRSGDLSVYWYQQSLDQGLQFLIQYYNGEERAKGNILERFSAQQFPDLHSELNLSSLELGDSALYFCASSVGGSLGDTGELFFGEGSRLTVL.

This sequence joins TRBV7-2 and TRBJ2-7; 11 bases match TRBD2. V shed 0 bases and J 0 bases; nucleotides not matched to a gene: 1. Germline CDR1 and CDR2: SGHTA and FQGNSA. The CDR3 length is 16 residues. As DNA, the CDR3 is TGTGCCAGCAGCTTAGCAACTAGCGGGAGCTCCTACGAGCAGTACTTC. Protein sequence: CASSLATSGSSYEQYF.

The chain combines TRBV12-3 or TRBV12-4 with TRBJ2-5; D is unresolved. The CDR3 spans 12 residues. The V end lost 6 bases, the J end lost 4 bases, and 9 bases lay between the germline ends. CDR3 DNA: TGTGCCAGCAGCCTAACCACAGAGACCCAGTACTTC. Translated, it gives CASSLTTETQYF.

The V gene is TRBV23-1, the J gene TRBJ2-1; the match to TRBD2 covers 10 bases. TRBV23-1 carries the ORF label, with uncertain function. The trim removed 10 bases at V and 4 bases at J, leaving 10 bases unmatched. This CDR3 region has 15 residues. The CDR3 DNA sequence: TGCGCCACTCCGACCCCTAGCGGGAGTTACAATGAGCAGTTCTTC. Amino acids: CATPTPSGSYNEQFF.

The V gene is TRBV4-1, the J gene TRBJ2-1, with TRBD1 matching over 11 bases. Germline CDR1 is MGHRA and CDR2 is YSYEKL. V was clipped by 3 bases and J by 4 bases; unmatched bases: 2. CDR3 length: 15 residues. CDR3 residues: CASSQGTGGYNEQFF. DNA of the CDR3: TGCGCCAGCAGCCAGGGGACAGGGGGTTACAATGAGCAGTTCTTC.

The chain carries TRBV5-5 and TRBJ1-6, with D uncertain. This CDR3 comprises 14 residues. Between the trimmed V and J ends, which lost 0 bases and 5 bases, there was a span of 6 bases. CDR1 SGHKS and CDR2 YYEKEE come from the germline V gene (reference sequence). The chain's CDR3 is CASSLALNNSPLHF. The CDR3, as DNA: TGTGCCAGCAGCTTGGCTCTTAATAATTCACCCCTCCACTTT.

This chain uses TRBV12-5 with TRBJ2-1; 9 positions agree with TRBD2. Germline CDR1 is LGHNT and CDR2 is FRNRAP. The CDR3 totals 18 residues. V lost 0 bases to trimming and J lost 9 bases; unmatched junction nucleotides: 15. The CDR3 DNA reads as TGTGCTAGTGGTTTGGTATCTTTCGGGGCGGGAGGGCCCCGTGAGCAGTTCTTC. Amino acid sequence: CASGLVSFGAGGPREQFF.

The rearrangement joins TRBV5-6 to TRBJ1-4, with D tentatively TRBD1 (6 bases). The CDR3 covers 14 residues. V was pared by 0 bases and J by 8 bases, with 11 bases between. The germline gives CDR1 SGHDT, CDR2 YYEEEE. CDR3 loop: CASSLAGVGEKLFF. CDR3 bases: TGTGCCAGCAGCTTGGCAGGGGTTGGGGAAAAACTGTTTTTT.

CDR3 nucleotide sequence: TGTGCCAGCAGCCCGACCTGGGGCAGGGCAGTGGATGGCTACACCTTC. Its protein is CASSPTWGRAVDGYTF. The gene calls are TRBV9 and TRBJ1-2; a possible D gene is TRBD1 (5 bases). V was shortened by 4 bases and J by 6 bases, with 22 bases between the two germline ends. This CDR3 region has 16 residues. CDR1 and CDR2 (germline): SGDLS, YYNGEE.

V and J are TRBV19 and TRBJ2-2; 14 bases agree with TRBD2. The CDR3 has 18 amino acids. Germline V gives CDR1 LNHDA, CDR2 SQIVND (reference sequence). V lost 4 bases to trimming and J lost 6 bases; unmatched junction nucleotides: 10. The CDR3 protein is CASSTAKGTSGRAGELFF. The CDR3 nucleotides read TGTGCCAGTAGTACGGCCAAAGGGACTAGCGGGAGAGCCGGGGAGCTGTTTTTT.

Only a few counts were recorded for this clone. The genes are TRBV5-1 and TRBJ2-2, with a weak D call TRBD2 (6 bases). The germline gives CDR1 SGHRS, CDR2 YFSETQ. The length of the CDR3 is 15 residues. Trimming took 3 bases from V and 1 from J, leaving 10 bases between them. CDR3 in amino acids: CASSYAGLNTGELFF. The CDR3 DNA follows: TGCGCCAGCAGCTATGCGGGGCTGAACACCGGGGAGCTGTTTTTT.

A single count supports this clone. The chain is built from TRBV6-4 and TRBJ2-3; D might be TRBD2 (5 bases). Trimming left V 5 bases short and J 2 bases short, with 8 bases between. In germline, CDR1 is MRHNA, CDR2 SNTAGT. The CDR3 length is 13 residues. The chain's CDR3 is CASSKAATDTQYF. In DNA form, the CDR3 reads TGTGCCAGCAGTAAAGCGGCCACAGATACGCAGTATTTT.

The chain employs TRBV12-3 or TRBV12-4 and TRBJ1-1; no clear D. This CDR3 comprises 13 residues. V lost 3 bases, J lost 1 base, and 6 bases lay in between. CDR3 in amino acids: CASSFLPNTEAFF. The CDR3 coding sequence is TGTGCCAGCAGTTTCCTACCGAACACTGAAGCTTTCTTT.

CDR3 protein: CATSRDLAVNTGELFF. CDR3 coding DNA: TGTGCCACCAGCAGAGATCTGGCGGTGAACACCGGGGAGCTGTTTTTT. V gene TRBV15 combines with J gene TRBJ2-2; no firm D call. V was clipped by 0 bases and J by 1 base, with 9 bases between them. The CDR3 extends over 16 amino acids. CDR1 is LNHNV, CDR2 YYDKDF, per germline (reference sequence).

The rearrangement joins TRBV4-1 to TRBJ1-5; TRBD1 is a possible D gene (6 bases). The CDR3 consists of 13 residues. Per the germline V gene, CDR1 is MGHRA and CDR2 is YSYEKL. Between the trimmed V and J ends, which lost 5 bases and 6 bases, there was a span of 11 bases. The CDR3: CASSLQGPQPQHF. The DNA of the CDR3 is TGCGCCAGCAGCTTACAGGGACCTCAGCCCCAGCATTTT.

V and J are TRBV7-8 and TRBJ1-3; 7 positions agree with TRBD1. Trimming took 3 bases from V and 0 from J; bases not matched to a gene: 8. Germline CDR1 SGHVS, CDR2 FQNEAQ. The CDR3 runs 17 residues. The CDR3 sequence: CASSFQPDRSSGNTIYF. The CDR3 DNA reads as TGTGCCAGCAGCTTTCAACCGGACAGGTCCTCTGGAAACACCATATATTTT.

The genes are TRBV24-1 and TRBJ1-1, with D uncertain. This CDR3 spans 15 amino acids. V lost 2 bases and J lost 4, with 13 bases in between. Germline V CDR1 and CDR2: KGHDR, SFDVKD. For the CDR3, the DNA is TGTGCCACCAGTGATTCTCGGGGAGCCGGCACTGAAGCTTTCTTT. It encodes CATSDSRGAGTEAFF.

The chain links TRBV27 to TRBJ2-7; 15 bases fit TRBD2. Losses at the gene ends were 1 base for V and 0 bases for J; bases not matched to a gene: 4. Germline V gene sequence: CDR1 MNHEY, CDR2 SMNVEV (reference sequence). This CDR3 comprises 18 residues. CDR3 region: CASSLFGTSGGSSYEQYF. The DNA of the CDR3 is TGTGCCAGCAGTTTATTTGGGACTAGCGGGGGGAGCTCCTACGAGCAGTACTTC.

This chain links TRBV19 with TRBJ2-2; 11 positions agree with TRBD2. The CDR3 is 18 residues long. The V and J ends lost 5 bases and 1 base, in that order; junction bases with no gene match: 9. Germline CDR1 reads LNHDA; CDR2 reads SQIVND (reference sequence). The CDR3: CASSLIAGTSGNTGELFF. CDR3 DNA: TGTGCCAGTAGTCTGATCGCCGGGACTAGCGGGAACACCGGGGAGCTGTTTTTT.

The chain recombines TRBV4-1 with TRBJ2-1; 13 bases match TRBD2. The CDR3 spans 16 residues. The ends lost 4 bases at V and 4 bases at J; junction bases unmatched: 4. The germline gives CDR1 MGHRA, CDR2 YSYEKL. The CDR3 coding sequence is TGCGCCAGCAGCCGCATACTAGCGGGAGGGTACAATGAGCAGTTCTTC. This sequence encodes CASSRILAGGYNEQFF.

CDR3 region: CASRGDRDHGELFF. CDR3 nucleotides: TGTGCCAGCAGGGGAGACAGGGATCACGGGGAGCTGTTTTTT. This rearrangement joins TRBV6-4 to TRBJ2-2; the match to TRBD1 covers 7 bases. Germline values: CDR1 MRHNA, CDR2 SNTAGT. The CDR3 spans 14 residues. The trim removed 6 bases at V and 7 bases at J, leaving 8 bases unmatched.